This T cell receptor beta chain was recovered during a study of blood T cell repertoires in COVID-19. Germline CDR1 is MNHEY and CDR2 is SMNVEV (reference sequence). V gave up 5 bases and J gave up 6 bases; unmatched junction bases: 8. This CDR3 has 14 residues. Sequencing used immunoSEQ multiplex PCR; TCRdb keeps in-frame clones, though not all of them. The sample has some 200,000 clones; about 86% are singletons. The clonotype originates from a woman aged 45-59 years in a cohort exposed to, infected with or recovered from COVID-19 (not recorded which). The gene calls are TRBV27 and TRBJ1-2, with TRBD1 identical over 8 bases. Sequenced: PBMCs or T cells enriched from blood (not recorded which). CDR3 protein: CASSPQDRVHGYTF. Here the CDR3 DNA reads TGTGCCAGCAGTCCCCAGGACAGGGTTCATGGCTACACCTTC.